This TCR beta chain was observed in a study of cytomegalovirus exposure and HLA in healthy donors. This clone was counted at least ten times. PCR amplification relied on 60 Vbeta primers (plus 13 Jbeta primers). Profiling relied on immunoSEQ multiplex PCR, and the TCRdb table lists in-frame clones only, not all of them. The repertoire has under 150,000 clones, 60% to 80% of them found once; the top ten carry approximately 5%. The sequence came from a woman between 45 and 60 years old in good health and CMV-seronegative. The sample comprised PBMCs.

CDR3 sequence reads: CASSLAIGRGREQYF. The CDR3 bases are TGTGCCAGCAGCTTAGCGATTGGCAGGGGGCGCGAGCAGTACTTC. The J gene is TRBJ2-7, the V gene TRBV7-8, with TRBD1 identical over 8 bases. This CDR3 is 15 amino acids long. CDR1 and CDR2 from the germline V gene are SGHVS and FQNEAQ. Trimming at V came to 0 bases and at J to 6 bases, leaving 7 bases not matched to a gene.